The 21 T cell receptor beta chains listed next were all sequenced from one sample in a study of blood T cells in healthy people across ages. A second PCR of about 6 to 12 cycles used a sample-barcoded 5' primer and a J-beta primer mix. TCRdb ran MiXCR on the 5' RACE reads and lists one entry per CDR3 protein. The sample shows 550,000 to 800,000 distinct CDR3 sequences, around a fifth of them seen only once. The sequenced material came from blood. All receptors come from a man aged 65 to 85 in good health.

This clonotype was seen more than once but under ten times. The V call is TRBV28, the J call TRBJ1-6; D ambiguous. Trimming removed 5 bases from V and 5 bases from J, with 10 bases in between. This CDR3 is built from 14 residues. Germline CDR1 MDHEN, CDR2 SYDVKM. CDR3 residues: CASSISGNNSPLHF. The DNA of the CDR3 is TGTGCCAGCAGTATCAGTGGGAATAATTCACCCCTCCACTTT.

The chain is built from TRBV7-9 and TRBJ1-2; tentative D call: TRBD1 (5 bases). CDR3 length: 14 amino acids. Germline CDR1 reads SEHNR; CDR2 reads FQNEAQ (reference sequence). V lost 5 bases and J 4 bases, leaving 14 bases between the germline ends. The CDR3 loop is CASSLPTETYGYTF. CDR3 in DNA: TGTGCCAGCAGCCTACCGACAGAGACCTATGGCTACACCTTC.

This clonotype was picked up a small number of times. The chain carries TRBV7-2 and TRBJ2-7; tentative D call: TRBD2 (7 bases). CDR1 is SGHTA and CDR2 is FQGNSA in the germline V gene. The CDR3 is 16 residues long. V was cut by 5 bases and J by 0 bases, with 17 bases left in between. Here the CDR3 reads CASSPSGGLFSYEQYF. For the CDR3, the DNA is TGTGCCAGCAGCCCCTCGGGGGGCCTCTTCTCCTACGAGCAGTACTTC.

This clonotype turned up a few times. This chain joins TRBV21-1 and TRBJ2-7. TRBV21-1 is recorded as a pseudogene. This CDR3 is built from 15 residues. The CDR3 protein is CASSPRHALSYEQYF. Here the CDR3 DNA reads TGTGCCAGCAGCCCCCGACATGCTCTTTCGTACGAGCAGTACTTC.

This clonotype has at least ten counts. The chain couples TRBV28 to TRBJ1-2; tentative D call: TRBD1 (6 bases). This CDR3 spans 15 amino acids. With 2 bases removed from V and 7 bases from J, the gap between germline ends came to 17 bases. Germline values: CDR1 MDHEN, CDR2 SYDVKM. The CDR3 protein is CASSLPAGVSLGYTF. DNA of the CDR3: TGTGCCAGCAGTTTACCGGCAGGGGTTTCTCTTGGCTACACCTTC.

This clonotype appeared a few times. The J gene is TRBJ1-2, the V gene TRBV27, with 8 positions matching TRBD1. Looked up from germline, CDR1 is MNHEY and CDR2 is SMNVEV (reference sequence). This CDR3 has 14 amino acids. V shed 6 bases and J 7 bases; nucleotides not matched to a gene: 10. CDR3 DNA: TGTGCCAGCAGGAAAACAGGGGGGGCCGCTGGCTACACCTTC. This encodes CASRKTGGAAGYTF.

As DNA, the CDR3 is TGTGCCAGCAGCCCCGGGACTAGTGCAGAAACCCAGTACTTC. Translated, it gives CASSPGTSAETQYF. The chain couples TRBV4-2 to TRBJ2-5; 8 positions agree with TRBD2. With V trimmed by 4 bases and J by 8 bases, 9 bases remained unmatched. The germline gives CDR1 LGHNA, CDR2 YNFKEQ. The CDR3 is made up of 14 amino acids.

Many counts were recorded for this clonotype. The chain uses TRBV4-3 and TRBJ2-7; D ambiguous. Between the trimmed V and J ends, which lost 1 base and 0 bases, there was a span of 10 bases. This CDR3 contains 15 residues. Germline CDR1 is LGHNA and CDR2 is YSLEER. The CDR3 sequence is CASSQAVGTSYEQYF. In DNA, the CDR3 is TGCGCCAGCAGCCAAGCTGTGGGAACCTCCTACGAGCAGTACTTC.

This chain connects TRBV4-3 to TRBJ2-5; TRBD2 aligns across 11 bases. J gave up 5 bases and V 2 bases, and 4 bases lay outside the gene matches. There are 15 residues in the CDR3. Germline-derived CDR1 and CDR2 are LGHNA and YSLEER. CDR3 sequence reads: CASSQIAGGLETQYF. CDR3 DNA sequence: TGCGCCAGCAGCCAAATAGCGGGAGGGTTGGAGACCCAGTACTTC.

This sequence joins TRBV5-1 and TRBJ1-1; D is ambiguous. CDR3 length equals 15 residues. The V and J ends lost 4 bases and 4 bases respectively, with 17 bases between them. Germline values: CDR1 SGHRS, CDR2 YFSETQ. The CDR3 DNA follows: TGCGCCAGCAGCCCGGACGGGTCGAGTATCACTGAAGCTTTCTTT. This sequence encodes CASSPDGSSITEAFF.

This clonotype was observed a few times. A read error may account for a junction end that differs from germline. This chain joins TRBV9 and TRBJ2-2; D is uncertain. Per germline, CDR1 SGDLS and CDR2 YYNGEE. This CDR3 has 16 amino acids. CDR3 amino acids: CAGSVGRRGNTGELFF. The DNA of the CDR3 is TGTGCCGGCAGCGTCGGAAGGAGAGGGAACACCGGGGAGCTGTTTTTT.

This clonotype appeared many times. V gene TRBV2 combines with J gene TRBJ2-1, with D tentatively TRBD1 (6 bases). CDR1 is SNHLY and CDR2 is FYNNEI in the germline V gene. V shed 7 bases and J shed 4 bases, with 11 bases lying between them. The CDR3 extends over 13 amino acids. The CDR3 loop is CASTETGYNEQFF. In DNA form, the CDR3 reads TGTGCCAGCACCGAAACAGGGTACAATGAGCAGTTCTTC.

This clonotype was detected many times. This chain joins TRBV20-1 and TRBJ2-5; D is uncertain. Per germline, CDR1 DFQATT and CDR2 SNEGSKA (reference sequence). The CDR3 sequence is 13 residues long. V lost 1 base to trimming and J lost 1 base, with 7 bases between them. The CDR3 here is CSARVQIQETQYF. CDR3 DNA sequence: TGCAGTGCTAGAGTACAGATCCAAGAGACCCAGTACTTC.

The chain links TRBV6-5 to TRBJ2-7; D is uncertain. This CDR3 region has 13 residues. Per the germline V gene, CDR1 is MNHEY and CDR2 is SVGAGI. Trimming cost V 5 bases and J 5 bases, with 13 bases left between them. CDR3 coding DNA: TGTGCCAGCAGTAAATGGGGTGGTCACGAGCAGTACTTC. This sequence encodes CASSKWGGHEQYF.

CDR3 in amino acids: CSAGGGVLHYNEQFF. The CDR3 DNA is TGCAGCGCTGGCGGCGGTGTACTACACTACAATGAGCAGTTCTTC. The rearrangement uses TRBV29-1 and TRBJ2-1; D remains ambiguous. CDR1 is SQVTM, CDR2 ANQGSEA, per germline. The V and J ends lost 7 bases and 3 bases respectively, with 19 bases between them. The CDR3 runs 15 residues.

This clonotype was detected only a few times. This rearrangement joins TRBV5-5 to TRBJ2-7; 11 bases are a match to TRBD2. The assigned J gene may be wrong: the sequence end matches TRBJ2-1 better. The CDR3 loop spans 14 amino acids. In germline, CDR1 is SGHKS, CDR2 YYEKEE (reference sequence). CDR3 nucleotides: TGTGCCAGCAGCACCGGGACTAGCGGAAATGAGCAGTTCTTC. Its protein product is CASSTGTSGNEQFF.

A few counts support this clonotype. The chain combines TRBV20-1 with TRBJ2-3; 9 bases are shared with TRBD2. After removal of 7 bases from V and 3 bases from J, the junction contained 5 bases not matched to a gene. The CDR3 loop spans 13 amino acids. Germline V CDR1 and CDR2: DFQATT, SNEGSKA (reference sequence). The CDR3 sequence: CSGGRGGTDTQYF. Written as DNA, the CDR3 is TGCAGTGGCGGGAGGGGTGGTACAGATACGCAGTATTTT.

The chain combines TRBV7-9 with TRBJ2-7; D possibly matches TRBD1 or TRBD2 (5 bases each). The CDR3 covers 11 residues. V was trimmed by 10 bases and J by 7 bases, leaving 14 bases between them. From germline, CDR1 is SEHNR and CDR2 FQNEAQ (reference sequence). The CDR3 region has the DNA TGTGCCATCTGGGACGGCGAGGAGCAGTACTTC. Its translation: CAIWDGEEQYF. Full variable domain (outside the CDR3, taken from reference TRBV7-9 and TRBJ2-7): DTGVSQNPRHKITKRGQNVTFRCDPISEHNRLYWYRQTLGQGPEFLTYFQNEAQLEKSRLLSDRFSAERPKGSFSTLEIQRTEQGDSAMYLCAIWDGEEQYFGPGTRLTVT.

The DNA of the CDR3 is TGCAGTGCTAGCCTAACGCGCGCGGGAGGGACCTACAATGAGCAGTTCTTC. Its protein is CSASLTRAGGTYNEQFF. The chain has TRBV20-1 and TRBJ2-1, with 9 bases lining up with TRBD2. Germline CDR1 reads DFQATT; CDR2 reads SNEGSKA (reference sequence). The CDR3 contains 17 residues. Trimming took 3 bases from V and 2 from J; bases not matched to a gene: 11.

This clonotype was counted between two and nine times. The chain combines TRBV6-5 with TRBJ2-5; D gene ambiguous. CDR1 MNHEY and CDR2 SVGAGI come from the germline V gene. The germline V and J ends were trimmed by 6 bases and 5 bases, with 16 bases remaining between them. The CDR3 loop spans 14 amino acids. The CDR3: CASSPGRFRETQYF. The CDR3 DNA is TGTGCCAGCAGCCCTGGACGGTTTCGGGAGACCCAGTACTTC.

This CDR3 reads CSAREGASVGGYTF. CDR3 coding DNA: TGCAGTGCTAGAGAAGGGGCCTCGGTTGGTGGCTACACCTTC. V is TRBV20-1 and J is TRBJ1-2; D might be TRBD1 (5 bases). Trimming pared 0 bases from V and 7 bases from J, leaving 15 bases between. The CDR3 is 14 amino acids. The germline CDR1 and CDR2 sequences are DFQATT and SNEGSKA (reference sequence).